The clone carrying this TCR beta chain was counted a single time. Its specificity is unknown. This entry comes from a study of cytomegalovirus exposure and HLA in healthy donors. Study-wide results and caveats: The investigators catalogued 164 TCR beta chains as cytomegalovirus-associated. Analysis was performed later, and it showed HLA-associated TCR beta chains to be more clonally expanded than equally common others.

The CDR3 has 14 amino acids. Germline CDR1 is GTSNPN and CDR2 is SVGIG (reference sequence). The germline V and J ends were trimmed by 3 bases and 0 bases, with 11 bases remaining between them. Those who donated were healthy bone marrow donors. The PCR had 60 Vbeta and 13 Jbeta primers. The protocol was immunoSEQ multiplex PCR, while the TCRdb copy is restricted to in-frame clones and leaves out a portion. Of about 200,000 clones in the sample, about four fifths were seen once. This chain uses TRBV30 with TRBJ1-1; D call uncertain. The sequenced material came from PBMCs. The receptor's source is a woman in her twenties or thirties in good health and CMV-seropositive. CDR3 protein: CAWRLGRLNTEAFF. CDR3 bases: TGTGCCTGGAGGCTGGGCAGGCTGAACACTGAAGCTTTCTTT.